One sample yielded the 3 T cell receptor beta chains listed below, sequenced in a study of CD8 T cells in Susac syndrome. After extraction with the RNeasy kit, about 0.5 to 1 ug of the RNA was reverse transcribed using random hexamers. TCRdb analysed the immunoSEQ multiplex PCR reads with MiXCR anew, one entry per CDR3 protein. Altogether more than 200,000 distinct CDR3 sequences are present, less than 95% being singletons, with the ten largest covering 0.15% to 0.2%. Sequenced sample: CD4+ T cells from PBMCs. All receptors come from a human donor with Susac syndrome.

This chain joins TRBV6-2 or TRBV6-3 and TRBJ2-1, with 10 bases lining up with TRBD1. Germline V gene sequence: CDR1 MNHEY, CDR2 SVGEGT. The CDR3 contains 14 residues. Trimming at V came to 8 bases and at J to 2 bases, leaving 3 bases not matched to a gene. CDR3: CASGDRGAYNEQFF. The CDR3 bases are TGTGCCAGCGGGGACAGGGGAGCCTACAATGAGCAGTTCTTC.

This chain connects TRBV7-2 to TRBJ1-3; tentatively, D is TRBD1 (5 bases). The CDR3 contains 16 residues. Germline CDR1 is SGHTA and CDR2 is FQGNSA. Between the trimmed V and J ends, which lost 8 bases and 1 base, there was a span of 18 bases. The CDR3 sequence: CASRHRGGKSGNTIYF. Here the CDR3 DNA reads TGTGCCAGCCGCCACCGGGGGGGAAAATCTGGAAACACCATATATTTT. The variable domain in full, with the rest retrieved from reference TRBV7-2 and TRBJ1-3, is GAGVSQSPSNKVTEKGKDVELRCDPISGHTALYWYRQSLGQGLEFLIYFQGNSAPDKSGLPSDRFSAERTGGSVSTLTIQRTQQEDSAVYLCASRHRGGKSGNTIYFGEGSWLTVV.

The V and J genes are TRBV28 and TRBJ1-4; the D is unclear. The germline V gene encodes CDR1 MDHEN and CDR2 SYDVKM. This CDR3 region has 13 residues. Trimming took 1 base from V and 2 from J, leaving 2 bases between them. CDR3 DNA sequence: TGTGCCAGCAGTTTATACACTAATGAAAAACTGTTTTTT. It translates to CASSLYTNEKLFF.